A selection of T cell receptor beta chains follows, all from one sample in a study of persistence of HIV-infected CD4 T cells. Method: immunoSEQ multiplex PCR; TCRdb's copy keeps in-frame clones and lacks some. The sample includes 10,000 or so clones, more than 65% seen only once; the top ten take about 2%. Their specific antigens are unknown. The sequences come from CD4+ T cells sorted from PBMCs after roughly 19-hour stimulation, collected from a patient who received antiretroviral therapy. These receptors all come from an adult woman with HIV who was CMV-seropositive. The CDR3 runs from the conserved cysteine through the conserved F or W. The order of the fields is V gene, J gene, clone size, D gene, CDR3 protein, CDR3 DNA. A D gene is named only where the DNA matches it firmly. Some rows have no size entry. The others give once, few or many, or a class for an expanded clone.

>TRBV9|TRBJ1-1|NA|NA
CASSPTGRAEAFF
TGTGCCAGCAGCCCTACAGGTCGGGCTGAAGCTTTCTTT
>TRBV3-1/TRBV3-2|TRBJ2-5|NA|TRBD2
CASSQGLAGGRGGTQYF
TGTGCCAGCAGCCAAGGACTAGCGGGAGGGCGGGGTGGGACCCAGTACTTC
>TRBV7-2|TRBJ2-1|NA|TRBD1
CASSLGQAKWNEQFF
TGTGCCAGCAGCTTGGGACAGGCTAAATGGAATGAGCAGTTCTTC
>TRBV7-2|TRBJ1-2|once|TRBD1
CASSFGQGALFYGYTF
TGTGCCAGCAGCTTCGGACAGGGGGCGTTGTTCTATGGCTACACCTTC
>TRBV7-2|TRBJ1-4|NA|NA
CASSVWSNEKLFF
TGTGCCAGCAGCGTGTGGTCTAATGAAAAACTGTTTTTT
>TRBV7-2|TRBJ1-1|NA|TRBD1
CASSSTGVGNTEAFF
TGTGCCAGCAGCTCCACAGGGGTGGGGAACACTGAAGCTTTCTTT
>TRBV6-4|TRBJ1-1|NA|TRBD1
CASSDTDRATEAFF
TGTGCCAGCAGTGACACGGACAGGGCGACTGAAGCTTTCTTT
>TRBV4-1|TRBJ2-7|NA|NA
CASSQDLVGGGEQYF
TGCGCCAGCAGCCAAGATTTGGTGGGAGGAGGCGAGCAGTACTTC
>TRBV10-3|TRBJ1-4|NA|NA
CAIRAASTNEKLFF
TGTGCCATCAGGGCCGCGTCAACTAATGAAAAACTGTTTTTT
>TRBV5-1|TRBJ2-2|once|NA
CASRRGREESTGELFF
TGCGCCAGCAGGAGGGGGCGGGAGGAGAGCACCGGGGAGCTGTTTTTT
>TRBV7-2|TRBJ2-7|NA|TRBD1
CASSPGQGREQYF
TGTGCCAGCAGTCCCGGACAGGGAAGGGAGCAGTACTTC
>TRBV21-1|TRBJ2-7|NA|NA
CASSKVLQGEFYEQYF
TGTGCCAGCAGCAAAGTCCTACAGGGGGAGTTTTACGAGCAGTACTTC
>TRBV10-3|TRBJ2-1|NA|TRBD2
CAISELTSGGHNEQFF
TGTGCCATCAGTGAGCTGACTAGCGGGGGGCACAATGAGCAGTTCTTC
>TRBV5-1|TRBJ1-6|NA|NA
CASSKAEDSPLHF
TGCGCCAGCAGCAAAGCTGAAGATTCACCCCTCCACTTT
>TRBV30|TRBJ1-6|NA|NA
CAWTEKDRYNSPLHF
TGTGCCTGGACCGAAAAGGACAGATATAATTCACCCCTCCACTTT
>TRBV6-1|TRBJ1-5|NA|NA
CASSEARNQPQHF
TGTGCCAGCAGTGAAGCGCGGAATCAGCCCCAGCATTTT
>TRBV19|TRBJ2-1|NA|TRBD2
CASSYVRGGSSNEQFF
TGTGCCAGTAGTTACGTCCGGGGGGGATCTTCAAATGAGCAGTTCTTC
>TRBV14|TRBJ2-1|once|TRBD2
CASRRTSGSYNEQFF
TGTGCCAGCAGACGGACTAGCGGATCCTACAATGAGCAGTTCTTC
>TRBV7-2|TRBJ1-5|few|NA
CASSFGAQNQPQHF
TGTGCCAGCAGCTTCGGGGCCCAAAATCAGCCCCAGCATTTT
>TRBV11-3|TRBJ1-6|NA|NA
CASSLDRNNSPLHF
TGTGCCAGCAGCCTTGACAGGAATAATTCACCCCTCCACTTT